The rows below give T cell receptor beta chains drawn from one sample of a study of TIL therapy for anti-PD-1-resistant metastatic lung cancer. The data were produced by immunoSEQ multiplex PCR, yet TCRdb's version contains in-frame clones alone and is incomplete. In the table there are 21,000 or so clones, 60% to 85% of which are singletons. The starting material was blood, obtained at baseline. All receptors come from a person aged 25 to 85 with non-small cell lung cancer. Both conserved end residues are trimmed from each CDR3.

TRBJ1-5	TRBV18	ASSPGGGGNQPQH
TRBJ2-1	TRBV7-6	ASSSGPGYNEQF
TRBJ1-5	TRBV30	AWSKVSNQPQH
TRBJ2-1	TRBV7-9	ASSSRDSPRNEQF
TRBJ1-2	TRBV19	ASSLDRAVYGYT
TRBJ2-5	TRBV27	ASSFVVGGRDRETQY
TRBJ2-7	TRBV28	ASSLGRSYEQY
TRBJ1-2	TRBV6-1	ASSSDRSFGYT
TRBJ2-3	TRBV7-2	ASSSSGLAGRGTDTQY
TRBJ2-5	TRBV4-1	ASSQGQGRETQY
TRBJ1-4	TRBV7-9	ASSLYRDINEKLF
TRBJ1-1	TRBV5-6	ASSGQGNTEAF
TRBJ2-7	TRBV7-3	ASSLTGRGAYEQY
TRBJ2-1	TRBV27	ASRTTGVRNEQF
TRBJ1-3	TRBV6-6	ASSRGDGNTIY
TRBJ2-2	TRBV19	ASSKAGINTGELF
TRBJ2-3	TRBV28	ASSYSGSSTDTQY
TRBJ1-2	TRBV28	ASRTTGTEKRYT
TRBJ1-2	TRBV5-4	ASSLTGNVNGYT
TRBJ2-7	TRBV18	ASSPGAGDIHEQY
TRBJ1-5	TRBV28	ASSWALNPPQH
TRBJ2-3	TRBV5-1	ASSPGLAEFADTQY
TRBJ1-1	TRBV2	ASSADRVNTEAF
TRBJ2-1	TRBV6-4	ASSRTSGSSYNEQF
TRBJ2-1	TRBV7-9	ASSLGGSYNEQF
TRBJ1-2	TRBV5-1	ASSYGGLDRPNYGYT
TRBJ2-3	TRBV6-1	ASREDRASNTQY
TRBJ1-6	TRBV11-2	ASSLRANSPLH
TRBJ2-2	TRBV5-1	ASRRTGGNTGELF
TRBJ2-1	TRBV7-2	ASSFFGVQEQF
TRBJ2-1	TRBV5-6	ASSLGSRVNEQF
NA	TRBV11-3	ASSLGDGTGLLGHEQY
TRBJ2-5	TRBV5-1	ASSLGLAGQETQY
TRBJ2-5	TRBV5-4	ASSLVGLGETQY
TRBJ1-2	TRBV15	ATSRAKSRGYT
TRBJ2-2	TRBV7-8	ASSSRTSGGPTVELF
TRBJ1-3	TRBV9	ASSVFQGGFAGNTIY
TRBJ1-4	TRBV6-5	ASSYNRGHEKLF
TRBJ2-3	TRBV5-1	ASSWGLPSTDTQY
TRBJ1-2	TRBV5-4	ASSPIRGGYGYT
TRBJ2-1	TRBV2	ASSEAQMISRFEQF
TRBJ2-3	TRBV28	ASSSAGTGFDTQY
TRBJ2-5	TRBV10-3	AISNRAPQETQY
TRBJ2-1	TRBV5-1	ASSPVGQGAENEQF
TRBJ1-5	TRBV27	ASSPNDRGRNQPQH
TRBJ1-2	TRBV19	ASSIRTPGVYGYT
TRBJ1-4	TRBV29-1	SAREGEKLF
TRBJ2-3	TRBV27	ASTSGGSLSRTDTQY
TRBJ2-3	TRBV19	ASTSRPGGGDTQY
TRBJ2-7	TRBV15	ATSRTLAGGPEQY
TRBJ2-7	TRBV29-1	SVEYRGLGEQY
TRBJ1-4	TRBV30	AWAGGSANEKLF
TRBJ2-1	TRBV28	ASSSAGGETYNEQF
TRBJ2-7	TRBV7-9	ASGLGGEQY
TRBJ1-3	TRBV11-2	ASSLRAFSDGNTIY
TRBJ2-4	TRBV6-6	ASSQGGNKNIQY
TRBJ2-7	TRBV28	ASRRGFVEKQY
TRBJ2-2	TRBV7-9	ASSYRDQTGELF
TRBJ2-7	TRBV5-1	ASSSLPGMGEQY
TRBJ1-5	TRBV7-2	ASSFSESTPQH